These T cell receptor beta chains were read from a single sample in a study of T cells after yellow fever vaccination. TCRdb re-analysed the 5' RACE reads in MiXCR, keeping a single row per CDR3 protein. In the table there are 400,000 or so distinct CDR3 sequences, under 20% of which are singletons. The sample consisted of PBMCs, taken before the yellow fever booster vaccination. Source of these receptors: a man in his late teens or twenties who received the YFV17D yellow fever vaccine. CDR3s include the opening cysteine and the closing phenylalanine or tryptophan. Each record gives: D gene, J gene, clone size, V gene, CDR3 protein, CDR3 DNA. D genes are given only for firm matches. Clone size, where shown, is once, few, many, or a class for clones that have expanded.

TRBD2 TRBJ2-5 NA TRBV6-5 CASTVLAGGETQYF TGTGCCAGCACGGTCCTAGCGGGAGGAGAGACCCAGTACTTC
NA TRBJ2-3 NA TRBV6-5 CASSYSMGPHTDTQYF TGTGCCAGCAGTTATTCGATGGGGCCCCACACAGATACGCAGTATTTT
NA TRBJ1-1 few TRBV9 CASSAWPAMNTEAFF TGTGCCAGCAGTGCCTGGCCAGCCATGAACACTGAAGCTTTCTTT
TRBD1 TRBJ2-3 NA TRBV27 CASISDGTGSTDTQYF TGTGCCAGCATTTCAGATGGGACAGGGAGCACAGATACGCAGTATTTT
NA TRBJ2-7 NA TRBV5-5 CASSLNSPYEQYF TGTGCCAGCAGCTTGAATAGCCCCTACGAGCAGTACTTC
NA TRBJ1-4 NA TRBV4-2 CASSQARTPNEKLFF TGTGCCAGCAGCCAAGCGCGGACACCGAATGAAAAACTGTTTTTT
NA TRBJ1-1 NA TRBV12-5 CASAPMGVTEAFF TGTGCTAGTGCTCCCATGGGCGTCACTGAAGCTTTCTTT
NA TRBJ1-1 few TRBV6-2/TRBV6-3 CASSYGVRPGMEAFF TGTGCCAGCAGTTACGGCGTCAGGCCAGGTATGGAAGCTTTCTTT
NA TRBJ2-1 NA TRBV7-9 CASSITSSASDNEQFF TGTGCCAGCAGCATTACCTCCTCCGCAAGCGACAATGAGCAGTTCTTC
TRBD1 TRBJ2-2 many TRBV4-1 CASSQGDRVTGELFF TGCGCCAGCAGCCAAGGGGACAGGGTGACCGGGGAGCTGTTTTTT
TRBD1 TRBJ1-5 once TRBV12-3/TRBV12-4 CASSRQGAFQPQHF TGTGCCAGCAGTCGACAGGGGGCGTTTCAGCCCCAGCATTTT
TRBD2 TRBJ2-7 few TRBV20-1 CSAPERRGGPYEQYF TGCAGTGCGCCCGAGCGGCGGGGGGGGCCCTACGAGCAGTACTTC
NA TRBJ2-5 few TRBV5-1 CASAGRSETQYF TGCGCCAGCGCAGGGAGGAGTGAGACCCAGTACTTC
TRBD1 TRBJ2-7 few TRBV9 CASSVGDRGSYEQYF TGTGCCAGCAGCGTAGGGGACAGGGGATCCTACGAGCAGTACTTC
NA TRBJ2-7 NA TRBV9 CASSVRGIYEQYF TGTGCCAGCAGCGTACGGGGGATCTACGAGCAGTACTTC